This T cell receptor (beta chain) comes out of a study of OX40 agonist ivuxolimab in advanced cancers. Study background: The dose-escalation cohort had hepatocellular carcinoma, melanoma, renal cell or head and neck cancer.

Germline CDR1 MNHEY, CDR2 SVGAGI. The CDR3 totals 15 residues. V dropped 5 bases and J dropped 3; count of bases not matched to a gene: 10. Produced via immunoSEQ multiplex PCR; TCRdb's table is partial and in-frame only. The sample contains about 87,000 clones, approximately 87% of which appear only once. V gene TRBV6-5 combines with J gene TRBJ2-7; 7 nucleotides line up with TRBD2. Sequenced material: CD4+ or CD8+ T cells sorted from blood, taken in a trial of the OX40 agonist ivuxolimab. This sequence was found in an adult with an advanced solid tumor such as melanoma, head and neck, liver or kidney cancer. CDR3 DNA: TGTGCCAGCAGTATGACTAGCCGTCTGCGCTACGAGCAGTACTTC. Amino acids: CASSMTSRLRYEQYF.